The 32 T cell receptor beta chains in this list originate from one sample, sequenced in a study of T-cell reconstitution after alpha-beta-depleted transplantation in children. The TCRbeta library was prepared with unique molecular identifiers. TCRdb re-called the PCR reads through MiXCR, storing one row per CDR3 protein. This sample yields 300,000 to 350,000 distinct CDR3 sequences, of which under 20% are seen a single time; about 41% belongs to the top ten. The starting material was PBMCs, mostly from graft donor cells, obtained 360 days after TCRalphabeta/CD19-depleted stem cell transplant. Every receptor here comes from a male patient between 2 and 15 years old who had a stem cell transplant for acute lymphoblastic leukemia, so the T cells may come from the graft donor.

This clonotype occurred a few times. The rearrangement links TRBV7-8 to TRBJ2-1; a weak D match, TRBD1 (6 bases). CDR3 length equals 16 residues. Germline assignment: CDR1 SGHVS and CDR2 FQNEAQ. V gave up 5 bases and J gave up 7 bases, with 21 bases separating them. CDR3: CASSALRPGALNEQFF. CDR3 coding DNA: TGTGCCAGCAGCGCGCTGCGGCCAGGGGCTTTGAATGAGCAGTTCTTC.

This chain uses TRBV4-2 with TRBJ2-7; unclear D gene. V lost 2 bases, J lost 6 bases, and 8 bases lay in between. Germline CDR1 and CDR2: LGHNA and YNFKEQ. This CDR3 contains 12 residues. CDR3 DNA sequence: TGTGCCAGCAGCCAAAGAAGGGTCGAGCAGTACTTC. Translating it yields CASSQRRVEQYF.

Regarding this clonotype: A clone one base away is much larger, so this may be a read error. The V and J genes are TRBV4-3 and TRBJ1-3, with a possible D match to TRBD1 (6 bases). Trimming took off 4 bases at V and 2 bases at J, with 12 bases between the two ends. Germline V gene sequence: CDR1 LGHNA, CDR2 YSLEER. This CDR3 comprises 15 residues. The CDR3 DNA is TGCGCCAGCAGCCGGGGACAAATGACTGGAAACACCATATATTTT. This gives the protein CASSRGQMTGNTIYF.

The rearrangement uses TRBV5-1 and TRBJ1-1; TRBD1 aligns across 7 bases. This CDR3 region has 16 residues. Germline loops: CDR1 SGHRS, CDR2 YFSETQ. After removal of 6 bases from V and 3 bases from J, the junction contained 14 bases not matched to a gene. As DNA, the CDR3 is TGCGCCAGCACCCAGGGCAGGCTAGACAGGGACACTGAAGCTTTCTTT. Protein: CASTQGRLDRDTEAFF.

The chain uses TRBV30 and TRBJ1-2; weak D call: TRBD1 (6 bases). The V end lost 4 bases, the J end lost 4 bases, and 13 bases lay between the germline ends. The germline CDR1 and CDR2 sequences are GTSNPN and SVGIG (reference sequence). The CDR3 covers 13 residues. CDR3 sequence: CAWNPGVPYGYTF. For the CDR3, the DNA is TGTGCCTGGAACCCAGGGGTTCCCTATGGCTACACCTTC.

This rearrangement joins TRBV29-1 to TRBJ1-5, with 8 bases identical to TRBD1. V gave up 6 bases and J gave up 1 base; unmatched junction bases: 5. Germline V gene sequence: CDR1 SQVTM, CDR2 ANQGSEA. CDR3 size: 14 residues. The CDR3 DNA follows: TGCAGCGTGGCAGGGGGCCCGAGCAATCAGCCCCAGCATTTT. Translated: CSVAGGPSNQPQHF.

In this sample, this clonotype turned up a few times. V usage is TRBV12-3 or TRBV12-4 and J usage is TRBJ2-5; TRBD2 matches at 11 bases. J was trimmed by 5 bases and V by 5 bases; bases with no gene match: 10. The CDR3 spans 16 residues. Here the CDR3 reads CASSPKLAGVYETQYF. The CDR3 nucleotides are TGTGCCAGCAGTCCAAAACTAGCGGGAGTCTATGAGACCCAGTACTTC.

The rearrangement joins TRBV28 to TRBJ1-3; D gene uncertain. Germline V lookup: CDR1 MDHEN, CDR2 SYDVKM. CDR3 length: 15 amino acids. Deletions cut 0 bases from V and 0 bases from J, with 6 bases between. This CDR3 is CASSLWGISGNTIYF. The CDR3 DNA follows: TGTGCCAGCAGTTTATGGGGGATCTCTGGAAACACCATATATTTT. Drawing the rest from reference TRBV28 and TRBJ1-3, the complete variable domain is DVKVTQSSRYLVKRTGEKVFLECVQDMDHENMFWYRQDPGLGLRLIYFSYDVKMKEKGDIPEGYSVSREKKERFSLILESASTNQTSMYLCASSLWGISGNTIYFGEGSWLTVV.

This clonotype was picked up a small number of times. The chain carries TRBV6-5 and TRBJ1-2, with D possibly being TRBD1 (5 bases). CDR3 length: 12 residues. Germline V gene data show CDR1 as MNHEY and CDR2 as SVGAGI. V was trimmed by 7 bases and J by 8 bases, leaving 14 bases between them. The CDR3 loop is CASTRTGTGYTF. The CDR3 DNA follows: TGTGCCAGCACCAGGACGGGGACCGGCTACACCTTC.

This chain uses TRBV5-1 with TRBJ2-5; TRBD2 agrees at 7 bases. From germline, CDR1 is SGHRS and CDR2 YFSETQ. The CDR3 sequence is 17 residues long. Trimming removed 2 bases from V and 0 bases from J; junction bases left unmatched: 10. In DNA form, the CDR3 reads TGCGCCAGCAGCTTCCAGCGGGGCACCCGGTACCAAGAGACCCAGTACTTC. Its protein product is CASSFQRGTRYQETQYF.

This clonotype was counted ten times or more. The V and J genes are TRBV4-1 and TRBJ2-1; TRBD2 matches at 8 bases. This CDR3 contains 16 residues. Germline V lookup: CDR1 MGHRA, CDR2 YSYEKL. J gave up 9 bases and V 0 bases, and 10 bases lay outside the gene matches. CDR3 sequence: CASSQDLTGLGVEQFF. Written as DNA, the CDR3 is TGCGCCAGCAGCCAAGACCTAACGGGACTAGGGGTTGAGCAGTTCTTC.

The chain employs TRBV6-2 or TRBV6-3 and TRBJ2-7; TRBD2 might be the D (5 bases). V lost 5 bases to trimming and J lost 5 bases, with 19 bases between them. The CDR3 extends over 15 amino acids. Germline V CDR1 and CDR2: MNHEY, SVGEGT. CDR3 coding DNA: TGTGCCAGCAGTGGTGTGGGAGTGGCGGTCCACGAGCAGTACTTC. It encodes CASSGVGVAVHEQYF.

This chain joins TRBV6-1 and TRBJ2-4, with TRBD1 as a possible D gene (5 bases). This CDR3 has 15 amino acids. Looked up from germline, CDR1 is MNHNS and CDR2 is SASEGT. V was cut by 6 bases and J by 0 bases, with 12 bases left in between. CDR3 sequence: CASSTGALAKNIQYF. Here the CDR3 DNA reads TGTGCCAGCAGCACAGGCGCGCTAGCCAAAAACATTCAGTACTTC.

This clonotype was counted a few times. The chain's CDR3 is CASSLGGRGSYNEQFF. The DNA of the CDR3 is TGTGCCAGCAGCTTAGGGGGGCGCGGGTCCTACAATGAGCAGTTCTTC. J is TRBJ2-1 and V is TRBV7-9, with a tentative D call TRBD1 (6 bases). The CDR3 runs to 16 residues. V lost 1 base and J 1 base, leaving 11 bases between the germline ends. The germline V gene has CDR1 SEHNR and CDR2 FQNEAQ (reference sequence).

A few counts support this clonotype. This chain joins TRBV20-1 and TRBJ2-3; the D gene is possibly TRBD1 (5 bases). V lost 4 bases and J 6 bases, leaving 17 bases between the germline ends. The CDR3 runs to 14 residues. Germline CDR1 DFQATT, CDR2 SNEGSKA (reference sequence). In DNA form, the CDR3 reads TGCAGTGCTAAGCAGGCAGGGCCCAGGGATACGCAGTATTTT. Residues: CSAKQAGPRDTQYF.

V gene TRBV12-3 or TRBV12-4 combines with J gene TRBJ1-1, with TRBD1 matching over 7 bases. With 6 bases clipped from V and 1 base from J, the junction kept 14 bases outside the gene matches. This CDR3 is 17 amino acids long. The CDR3 DNA reads TGTGCCAGCAGCTCTGGGGCCTACTACAGGGGGAACACTGAAGCTTTCTTT. Amino acid sequence: CASSSGAYYRGNTEAFF.

The genes are TRBV30 and TRBJ1-1; TRBD1 matches at 12 bases. The CDR3 runs to 14 residues. Germline loops: CDR1 GTSNPN, CDR2 SVGIG (reference sequence). Germline trimming cut 7 bases from V and 6 bases from J; bases unmatched to any gene: 9. CDR3 loop: CASTRDRGLSEAFF. In DNA form, the CDR3 reads TGTGCCTCTACTCGGGACAGGGGGCTATCTGAAGCTTTCTTT.

This chain links TRBV4-1 with TRBJ2-5; tentative D call: TRBD1 (5 bases). CDR1 is MGHRA, CDR2 YSYEKL, per germline. V lost 4 bases and J 1 base, leaving 7 bases between the germline ends. The CDR3 spans 13 residues. The chain's CDR3 is CASSPTAQETQYF. CDR3 nucleotides: TGCGCCAGCAGCCCGACAGCCCAAGAGACCCAGTACTTC.

This clonotype has ten or more counts. This sequence joins TRBV6-1 and TRBJ1-2; 7 nucleotides align to TRBD1. Germline V gene data show CDR1 as MNHNS and CDR2 as SASEGT. The J segment lost 3 bases and the V segment lost 6 bases, leaving 4 bases of the junction unmatched. The CDR3 is 13 residues long. CDR3 loop: CASRKGAHYGYTF. For the CDR3, the DNA is TGTGCCAGCAGGAAGGGGGCCCACTATGGCTACACCTTC.

This clonotype was observed many times. The chain carries TRBV5-1 and TRBJ1-1; possibly TRBD1 for D (6 bases). Germline V gives CDR1 SGHRS, CDR2 YFSETQ. V lost 0 bases and J lost 0, with 12 bases in between. This CDR3 is built from 16 residues. The CDR3 spells CASSLDPGVVNTEAFF. The CDR3 DNA follows: TGCGCCAGCAGCTTGGACCCAGGGGTAGTGAACACTGAAGCTTTCTTT.

This sequence joins TRBV12-3 or TRBV12-4 and TRBJ2-5; 7 bases map to TRBD2. J gave up 1 base and V 2 bases, and 7 bases lay outside the gene matches. This CDR3 spans 16 amino acids. The CDR3 DNA is TGTGCCAGCAGTTTATTGGGGCGGGAGCTCCAAGAGACCCAGTACTTC. Translated: CASSLLGRELQETQYF.

The CDR3 protein is CSVLSSYNEQFF. The CDR3 region has the DNA TGCAGTGTTCTAAGCTCCTACAATGAGCAGTTCTTC. The V call is TRBV20-1, the J call TRBJ2-1; D unresolved. CDR1 and CDR2 from the germline V gene are DFQATT and SNEGSKA (reference sequence). The germline V and J ends were trimmed by 7 bases and 0 bases, with 7 bases remaining between them. This CDR3 contains 12 residues.

This rearrangement joins TRBV12-3 or TRBV12-4 to TRBJ2-3; D not resolved. This CDR3 contains 13 residues. V gave up 6 bases and J gave up 5 bases, with 12 bases separating them. As DNA, the CDR3 is TGTGCCAGCAGCCCCTGGCAGGAAGATACGCAGTATTTT. Its translation: CASSPWQEDTQYF.

This clonotype was observed a few times. The J gene is TRBJ1-2, the V gene TRBV5-1, with D unresolved. The CDR3 totals 14 residues. Trimming took 0 bases from V and 6 from J, leaving 12 bases between them. Germline CDR1 is SGHRS and CDR2 is YFSETQ. The CDR3, as DNA: TGCGCCAGCAGCTTGGTCCCTTGGGTAGATGGCTACACCTTC. It encodes CASSLVPWVDGYTF.

This clonotype was found many times. The chain combines TRBV28 with TRBJ2-7, with D perhaps matching TRBD1 (6 bases). The germline V and J ends were trimmed by 5 bases and 0 bases, with 11 bases remaining between them. The CDR3 has 14 amino acids. Germline-derived CDR1 and CDR2 are MDHEN and SYDVKM. The CDR3 reads CASSLGQPSYEQYF. The CDR3 DNA reads TGTGCCAGCAGTCTAGGACAGCCCTCCTACGAGCAGTACTTC.

The chain carries TRBV11-2 and TRBJ2-5; D uncertain. With 0 bases removed from V and 1 base from J, the gap between germline ends came to 9 bases. Germline V gene sequence: CDR1 SGHAT, CDR2 FQNNGV. The CDR3 runs to 15 residues. CDR3 DNA sequence: TGTGCCAGCAGCTTAGATAGGGTACTCCAAGAGACCCAGTACTTC. Residues: CASSLDRVLQETQYF.

This clonotype was found a few times. V and J are TRBV27 and TRBJ1-2, with 9 bases matching TRBD1. Losses at the gene ends were 2 bases for V and 5 bases for J; bases not matched to a gene: 15. The CDR3 contains 18 residues. Germline-derived CDR1 and CDR2 are MNHEY and SMNVEV (reference sequence). CDR3 DNA sequence: TGTGCCAGCAGTTTAGTCGTCCCCCAAACAGGGGGCTGGTATGGCTACACCTTC. It is translated as CASSLVVPQTGGWYGYTF.

The chain carries TRBV9 and TRBJ2-1, with D perhaps matching TRBD1 or TRBD2 (5 bases each). The CDR3 loop spans 13 amino acids. Germline V gene lookup returns CDR1 SGDLS and CDR2 YYNGEE. Trimming left V 0 bases short and J 8 bases short, with 9 bases between. The CDR3 reads CASSVGGKYEQFF. The DNA for the CDR3 is TGTGCCAGCAGCGTAGGGGGGAAGTATGAGCAGTTCTTC.

CDR3 sequence: CASSYSREAGPQKNIQYF. Here the CDR3 DNA reads TGTGCCAGCAGTTACTCGAGAGAGGCGGGGCCCCAGAAAAACATTCAGTACTTC. This chain connects TRBV6-5 to TRBJ2-4; maybe TRBD2 (6 bases). Between the trimmed V and J ends, which lost 0 bases and 4 bases, there was a span of 19 bases. In germline, CDR1 is MNHEY, CDR2 SVGAGI. The CDR3 has 18 amino acids.

This clonotype has at least ten counts. The chain is built from TRBV12-3 or TRBV12-4 and TRBJ2-1; possibly TRBD2 for D (6 bases). Trimming shortened V by 8 bases and J by 1 base, and 12 bases separated the two germline ends. This CDR3 region has 14 residues. The CDR3 nucleotides are TGTGCCAGCCGGGCGGGGATTTCCTACAATGAGCAGTTCTTC. This codes for CASRAGISYNEQFF.

This clonotype turned up a few times. The chain is built from TRBV20-1 and TRBJ2-7, with 9 bases identical to TRBD2. Germline V lookup: CDR1 DFQATT, CDR2 SNEGSKA (reference sequence). This CDR3 is built from 15 residues. Trimming at V came to 6 bases and at J to 5 bases, leaving 14 bases not matched to a gene. CDR3 in amino acids: CSATGGGTSLNEQYF. The CDR3 DNA follows: TGCAGTGCCACCGGGGGTGGGACTAGCCTAAACGAGCAGTACTTC.

The chain uses TRBV29-1 and TRBJ2-2; weak D call: TRBD2 (6 bases). Trimming removed 4 bases at V and 4 bases at J, with 7 bases between. Germline lookup yields CDR1 SQVTM and CDR2 ANQGSEA. The CDR3 consists of 12 residues. CDR3 sequence (DNA): TGCAGCGTTGCGGAGGGCACCGGGGAGCTGTTTTTT. Amino acids: CSVAEGTGELFF.